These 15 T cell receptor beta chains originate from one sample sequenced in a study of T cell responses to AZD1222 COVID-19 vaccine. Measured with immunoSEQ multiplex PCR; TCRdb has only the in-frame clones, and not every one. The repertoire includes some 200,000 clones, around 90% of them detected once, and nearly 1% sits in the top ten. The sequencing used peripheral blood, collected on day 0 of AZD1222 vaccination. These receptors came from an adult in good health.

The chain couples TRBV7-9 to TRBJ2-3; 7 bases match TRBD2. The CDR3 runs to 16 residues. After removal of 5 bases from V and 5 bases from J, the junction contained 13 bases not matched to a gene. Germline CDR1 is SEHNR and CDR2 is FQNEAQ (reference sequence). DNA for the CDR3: TGTGCCAGCAGCCTAGTAACCAATCCTAGCGGAGATACGCAGTATTTT. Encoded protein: CASSLVTNPSGDTQYF.

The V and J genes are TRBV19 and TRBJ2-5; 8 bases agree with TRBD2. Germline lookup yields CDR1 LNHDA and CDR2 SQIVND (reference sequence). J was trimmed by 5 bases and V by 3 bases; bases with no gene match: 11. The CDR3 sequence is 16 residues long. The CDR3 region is CASSMRAGDYLETQYF. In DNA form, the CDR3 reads TGTGCCAGTAGTATGCGAGCGGGGGACTATCTGGAGACCCAGTACTTC.

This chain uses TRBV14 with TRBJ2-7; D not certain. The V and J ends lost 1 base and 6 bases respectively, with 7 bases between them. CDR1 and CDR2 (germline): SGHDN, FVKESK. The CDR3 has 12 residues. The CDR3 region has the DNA TGTGCCAGCAGCCAAGGGTGGGTCGAGCAGTACTTC. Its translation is CASSQGWVEQYF.

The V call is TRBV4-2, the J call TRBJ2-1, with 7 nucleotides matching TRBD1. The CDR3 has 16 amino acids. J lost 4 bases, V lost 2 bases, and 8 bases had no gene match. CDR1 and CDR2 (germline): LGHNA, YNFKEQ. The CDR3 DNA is TGTGCCAGCAGCCAAATCCTCGACAGGGTGTACAATGAGCAGTTCTTC. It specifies CASSQILDRVYNEQFF.

The CDR3, as DNA: TGTGCCAGCTCACCAACAGGGGGCATCGACTATGGCTACACCTTC. Residues: CASSPTGGIDYGYTF. J is TRBJ1-2 and V is TRBV18, with TRBD1 identical over 9 bases. V dropped 2 bases and J dropped 3; count of bases not matched to a gene: 4. This CDR3 is built from 15 residues. Germline V gene lookup returns CDR1 KGHSH and CDR2 LQKENI.

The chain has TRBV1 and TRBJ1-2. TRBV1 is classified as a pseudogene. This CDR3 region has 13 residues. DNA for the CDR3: TGCACCAGCCGGGTTTTCTCAGGACGAGGCTACACCTTC. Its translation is CTSRVFSGRGYTF.

CDR3 sequence reads: CASSYGWGGGTEAFF. The CDR3 coding sequence is TGTGCCAGCAGCTACGGTTGGGGAGGGGGCACTGAAGCTTTCTTT. The rearrangement uses TRBV7-9 and TRBJ1-1; possible D gene TRBD1, 6 bases. Germline CDR1 SEHNR, CDR2 FQNEAQ (reference sequence). The V and J ends lost 4 bases and 4 bases respectively, with 16 bases between them. This CDR3 has 15 amino acids.

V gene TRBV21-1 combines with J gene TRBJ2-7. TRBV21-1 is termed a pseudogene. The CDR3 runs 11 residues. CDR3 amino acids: CASKSGTEQYF. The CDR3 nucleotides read TGTGCCAGCAAGTCCGGGACCGAGCAGTACTTC.

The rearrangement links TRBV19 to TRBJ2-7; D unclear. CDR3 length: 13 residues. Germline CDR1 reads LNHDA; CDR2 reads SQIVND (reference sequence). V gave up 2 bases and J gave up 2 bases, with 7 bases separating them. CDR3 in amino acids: CASSIRVPYEQYF. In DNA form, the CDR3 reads TGTGCCAGTAGTATAAGAGTTCCCTACGAGCAGTACTTC.

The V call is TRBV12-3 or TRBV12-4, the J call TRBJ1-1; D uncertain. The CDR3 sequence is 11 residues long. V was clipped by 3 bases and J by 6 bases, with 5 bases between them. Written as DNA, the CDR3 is TGTGCCAGCAGTTTCGGCGCTGAAGCTTTCTTT. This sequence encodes CASSFGAEAFF.

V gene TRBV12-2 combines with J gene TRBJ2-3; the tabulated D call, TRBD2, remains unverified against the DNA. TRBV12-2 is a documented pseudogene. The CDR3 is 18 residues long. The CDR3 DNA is TGTGCAAGTCGCTTAGCGTTGGGACTAGCGGGGGGCACAGATACGCAGTATTTT. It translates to CASRLALGLAGGTDTQYF.

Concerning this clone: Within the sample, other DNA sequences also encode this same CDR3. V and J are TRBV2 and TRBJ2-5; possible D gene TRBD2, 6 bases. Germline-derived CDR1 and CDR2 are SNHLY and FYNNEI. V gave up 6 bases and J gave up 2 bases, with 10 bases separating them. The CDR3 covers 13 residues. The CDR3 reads CASRAGPQETQYF. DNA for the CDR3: TGTGCCAGCAGGGCGGGACCGCAAGAGACCCAGTACTTC.

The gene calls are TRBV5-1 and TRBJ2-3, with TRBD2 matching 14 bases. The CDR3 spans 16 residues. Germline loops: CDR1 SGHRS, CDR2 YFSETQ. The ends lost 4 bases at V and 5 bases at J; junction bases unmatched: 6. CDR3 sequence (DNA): TGCGCCAGCAGCAGACTAGCGGGAGGGCCTGTAGATACGCAGTATTTT. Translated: CASSRLAGGPVDTQYF.

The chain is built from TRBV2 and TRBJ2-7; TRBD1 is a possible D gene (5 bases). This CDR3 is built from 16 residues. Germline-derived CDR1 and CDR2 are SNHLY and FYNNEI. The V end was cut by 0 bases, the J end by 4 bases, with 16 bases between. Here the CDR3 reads CASSEARAPPQYEQYF. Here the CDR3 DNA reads TGTGCCAGCAGTGAAGCCAGGGCACCTCCCCAATACGAGCAGTACTTC.

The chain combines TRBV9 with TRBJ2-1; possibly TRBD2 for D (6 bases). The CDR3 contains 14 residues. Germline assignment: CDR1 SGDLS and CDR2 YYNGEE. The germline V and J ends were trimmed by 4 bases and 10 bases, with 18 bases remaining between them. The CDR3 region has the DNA TGTGCCAGCAGCCCCAGCGGGTGGCGGGGCGAGCAGTTCTTC. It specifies CASSPSGWRGEQFF.